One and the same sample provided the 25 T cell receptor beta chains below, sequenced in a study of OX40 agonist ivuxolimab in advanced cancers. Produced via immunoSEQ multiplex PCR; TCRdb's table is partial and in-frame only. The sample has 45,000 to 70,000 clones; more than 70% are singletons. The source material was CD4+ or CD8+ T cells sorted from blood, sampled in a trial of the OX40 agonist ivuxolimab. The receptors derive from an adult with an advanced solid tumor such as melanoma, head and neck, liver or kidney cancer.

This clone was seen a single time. As DNA, the CDR3 is TGTGCCACCAGCAGGACAGGGCGTCGGCAGCCCCAGCATTTT. This gives the protein CATSRTGRRQPQHF. This chain connects TRBV15 to TRBJ1-5; 7 bases match TRBD1. The V segment lost 3 bases and the J segment 7 bases; nucleotides outside the gene matches: 6. The length of the CDR3 is 14 residues. Germline lookup yields CDR1 LNHNV and CDR2 YYDKDF (reference sequence). Looking up the rest from reference TRBV15 and TRBJ1-5 gives the full variable domain: DAMVIQNPRYQVTQFGKPVTLSCSQTLNHNVMYWYQQKSSQAPKLLFHYYDKDFNNEADTPDNFQSRRPNTSFCFLDIRSPGLGDTAMYLCATSRTGRRQPQHFGDGTRLSIL.

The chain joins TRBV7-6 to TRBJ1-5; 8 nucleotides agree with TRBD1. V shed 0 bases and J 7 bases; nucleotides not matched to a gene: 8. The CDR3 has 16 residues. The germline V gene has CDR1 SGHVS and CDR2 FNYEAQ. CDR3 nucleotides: TGTGCCAGCAGCTTAGCGGCAGGGCAGGGGGCACAGCCCCAGCATTTT. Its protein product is CASSLAAGQGAQPQHF. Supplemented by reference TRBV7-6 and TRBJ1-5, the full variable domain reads GAGVSQSPRYKVTKRGQDVALRCDPISGHVSLYWYRQALGQGPEFLTYFNYEAQQDKSGLPNDRFSAERPEGSISTLTIQRTEQRDSAMYRCASSLAAGQGAQPQHFGDGTRLSIL.

CDR3 DNA sequence: TGCAGCGTGTCTAGCGGGGGTTCACGATACGAGCAGTACTTC. It translates to CSVSSGGSRYEQYF. The V call is TRBV29-1, the J call TRBJ2-7; 10 bases line up with TRBD2. Germline V gene sequence: CDR1 SQVTM, CDR2 ANQGSEA. The junction had 9 bases not matched to a gene; V was cut back by 6 bases and J by 4 bases. There are 14 residues in the CDR3.

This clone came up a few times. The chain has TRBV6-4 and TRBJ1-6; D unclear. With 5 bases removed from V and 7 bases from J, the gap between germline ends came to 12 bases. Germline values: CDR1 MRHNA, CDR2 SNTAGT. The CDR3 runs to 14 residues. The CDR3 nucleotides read TGTGCCAGCAGTATTTCCCCCGGCAATTCACCCCTCCACTTT. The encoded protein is CASSISPGNSPLHF.

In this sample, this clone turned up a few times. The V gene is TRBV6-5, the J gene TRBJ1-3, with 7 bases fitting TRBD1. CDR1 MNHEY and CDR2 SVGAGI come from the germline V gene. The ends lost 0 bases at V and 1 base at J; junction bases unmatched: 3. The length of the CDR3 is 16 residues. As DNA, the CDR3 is TGTGCCAGCAGTTACTCTACAGGGGAATCTGGAAACACCATATATTTT. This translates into CASSYSTGESGNTIYF.

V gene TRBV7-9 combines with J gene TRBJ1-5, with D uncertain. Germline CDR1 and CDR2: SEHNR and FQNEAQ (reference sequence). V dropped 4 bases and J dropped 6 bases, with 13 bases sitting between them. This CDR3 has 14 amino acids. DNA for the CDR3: TGTGCCAGCAGCTCGGCCGGGTGGGGTCAGCCCCAGCATTTT. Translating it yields CASSSAGWGQPQHF. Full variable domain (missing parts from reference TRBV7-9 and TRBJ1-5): DTGVSQNPRHKITKRGQNVTFRCDPISEHNRLYWYRQTLGQGPEFLTYFQNEAQLEKSRLLSDRFSAERPKGSFSTLEIQRTEQGDSAMYLCASSSAGWGQPQHFGDGTRLSIL.

CDR3 loop: CASSKTPSTDTQYF. CDR3 in DNA: TGCGCCAGCAGCAAAACGCCTAGCACAGATACGCAGTATTTT. The V gene is TRBV5-1, the J gene TRBJ2-3, with D hard to call. The V gene lost 4 bases and the J gene lost 0 bases, with 9 bases spanning the gap. The CDR3 has 14 amino acids. CDR1 and CDR2 from the germline V gene are SGHRS and YFSETQ.

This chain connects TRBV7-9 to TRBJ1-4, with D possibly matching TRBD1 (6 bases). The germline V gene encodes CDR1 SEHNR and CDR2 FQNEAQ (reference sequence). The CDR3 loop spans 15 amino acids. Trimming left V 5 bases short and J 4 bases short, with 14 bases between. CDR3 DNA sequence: TGTGCCAGCAGCCGAGCGGGGACAAGTAATGAAAAACTGTTTTTT. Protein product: CASSRAGTSNEKLFF.

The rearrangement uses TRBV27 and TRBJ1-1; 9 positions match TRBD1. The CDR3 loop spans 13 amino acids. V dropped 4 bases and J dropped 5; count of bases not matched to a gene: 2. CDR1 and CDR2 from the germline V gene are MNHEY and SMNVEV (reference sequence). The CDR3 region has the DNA TGTGCCAGCAGTTGGACAGGGGATACTGAAGCTTTCTTT. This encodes CASSWTGDTEAFF.

This CDR3 is CASSLQGWDNEQFF. CDR3 nucleotide sequence: TGTGCCAGCAGCTTACAGGGGTGGGACAATGAGCAGTTCTTC. This chain uses TRBV7-3 with TRBJ2-1; D is possibly TRBD1 (6 bases). V shed 2 bases and J shed 5 bases, with 10 bases lying between them. The CDR3 loop spans 14 amino acids. Per germline, CDR1 SGHTA and CDR2 FQGTGA.

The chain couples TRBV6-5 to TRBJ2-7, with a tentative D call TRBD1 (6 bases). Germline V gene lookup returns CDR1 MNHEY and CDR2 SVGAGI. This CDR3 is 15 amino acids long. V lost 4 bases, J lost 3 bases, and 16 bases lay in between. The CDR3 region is CASSSSSGHVYEQYF. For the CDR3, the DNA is TGTGCCAGCAGTTCGTCTTCGGGACACGTCTACGAGCAGTACTTC.

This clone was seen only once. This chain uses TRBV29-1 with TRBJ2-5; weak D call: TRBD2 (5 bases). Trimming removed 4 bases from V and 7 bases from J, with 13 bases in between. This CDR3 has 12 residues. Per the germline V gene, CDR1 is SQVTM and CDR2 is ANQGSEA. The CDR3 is CSVGRAGGTQYF. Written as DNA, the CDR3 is TGCAGCGTTGGACGGGCGGGTGGGACCCAGTACTTC.

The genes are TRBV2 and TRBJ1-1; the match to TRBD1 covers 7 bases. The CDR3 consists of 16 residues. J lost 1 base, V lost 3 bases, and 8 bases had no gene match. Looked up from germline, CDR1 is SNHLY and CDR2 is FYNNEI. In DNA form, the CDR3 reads TGTGCCAGCAGTGATCGACCGGACAGGAGGAACACTGAAGCTTTCTTT. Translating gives CASSDRPDRRNTEAFF.

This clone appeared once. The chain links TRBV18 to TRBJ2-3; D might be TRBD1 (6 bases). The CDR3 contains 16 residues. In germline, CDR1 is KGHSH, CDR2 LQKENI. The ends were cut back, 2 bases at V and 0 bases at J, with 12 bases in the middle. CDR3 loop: CASSPDRLPSTDTQYF. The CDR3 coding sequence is TGTGCCAGCTCACCAGACAGGCTCCCTAGCACAGATACGCAGTATTTT.

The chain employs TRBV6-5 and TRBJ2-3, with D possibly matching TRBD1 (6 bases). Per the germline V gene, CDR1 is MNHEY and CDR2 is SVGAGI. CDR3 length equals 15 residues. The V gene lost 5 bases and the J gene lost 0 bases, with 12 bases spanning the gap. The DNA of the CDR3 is TGTGCCAGCAGTACCCCCGGGACAAGCACAGATACGCAGTATTTT. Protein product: CASSTPGTSTDTQYF.

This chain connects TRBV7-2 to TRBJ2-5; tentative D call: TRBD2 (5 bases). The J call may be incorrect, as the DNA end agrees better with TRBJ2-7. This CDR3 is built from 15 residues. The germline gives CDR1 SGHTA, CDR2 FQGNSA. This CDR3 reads CASSLGPTSYYEQYF. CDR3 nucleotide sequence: TGTGCCAGCAGCTTAGGTCCCACTAGTTACTACGAGCAGTACTTC.

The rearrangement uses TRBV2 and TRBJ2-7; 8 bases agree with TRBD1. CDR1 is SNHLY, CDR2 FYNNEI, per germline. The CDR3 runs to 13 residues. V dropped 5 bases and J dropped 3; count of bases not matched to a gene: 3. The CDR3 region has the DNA TGTGCCAGCAGTCTACAGGGGGACTACGAGCAGTACTTC. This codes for CASSLQGDYEQYF.

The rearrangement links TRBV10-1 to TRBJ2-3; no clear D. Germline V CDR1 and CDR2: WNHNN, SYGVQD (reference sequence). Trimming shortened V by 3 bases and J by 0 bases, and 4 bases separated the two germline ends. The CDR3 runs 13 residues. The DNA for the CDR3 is TGCGCCAGCAGTGAAAGGAGCACAGATACGCAGTATTTT. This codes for CASSERSTDTQYF.

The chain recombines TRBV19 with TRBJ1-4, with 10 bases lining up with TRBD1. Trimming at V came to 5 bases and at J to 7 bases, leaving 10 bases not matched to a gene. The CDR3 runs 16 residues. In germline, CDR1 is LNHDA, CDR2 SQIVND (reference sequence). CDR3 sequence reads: CASSGRPGQGREKLFF. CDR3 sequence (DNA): TGTGCCAGTAGTGGACGGCCGGGACAGGGGCGTGAAAAACTGTTTTTT.

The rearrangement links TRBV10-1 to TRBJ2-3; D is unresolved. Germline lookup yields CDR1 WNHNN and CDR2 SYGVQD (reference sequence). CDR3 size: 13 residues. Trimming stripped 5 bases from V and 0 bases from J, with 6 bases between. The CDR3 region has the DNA TGCGCCAGCAGTTTCGACAGCACAGATACGCAGTATTTT. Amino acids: CASSFDSTDTQYF.

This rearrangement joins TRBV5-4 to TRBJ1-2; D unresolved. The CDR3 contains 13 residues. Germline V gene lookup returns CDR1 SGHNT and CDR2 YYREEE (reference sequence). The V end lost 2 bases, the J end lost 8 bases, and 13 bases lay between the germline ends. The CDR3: CASSLWQPEGYTF. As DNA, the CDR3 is TGTGCCAGCAGCTTATGGCAGCCGGAGGGCTACACCTTC.

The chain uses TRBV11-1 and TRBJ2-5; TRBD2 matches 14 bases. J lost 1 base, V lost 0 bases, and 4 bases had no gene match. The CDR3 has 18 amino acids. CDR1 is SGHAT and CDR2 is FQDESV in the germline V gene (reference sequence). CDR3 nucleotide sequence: TGTGCCAGCAGCTTAGCCCGACTAGCGGGGGGGCTCCAAGAGACCCAGTACTTC. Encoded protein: CASSLARLAGGLQETQYF.

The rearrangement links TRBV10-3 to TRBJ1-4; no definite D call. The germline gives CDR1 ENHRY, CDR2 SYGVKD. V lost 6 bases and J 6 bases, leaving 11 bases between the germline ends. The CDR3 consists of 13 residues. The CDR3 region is CAIRDPADEKLFF. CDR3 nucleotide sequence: TGTGCCATCAGGGATCCGGCGGATGAAAAACTGTTTTTT.

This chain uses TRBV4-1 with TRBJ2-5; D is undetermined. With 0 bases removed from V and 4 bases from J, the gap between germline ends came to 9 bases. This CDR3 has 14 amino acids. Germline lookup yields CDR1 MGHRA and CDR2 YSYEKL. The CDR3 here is CASSQEGRLETQYF. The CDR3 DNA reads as TGCGCCAGCAGCCAAGAGGGCAGGCTAGAGACCCAGTACTTC.

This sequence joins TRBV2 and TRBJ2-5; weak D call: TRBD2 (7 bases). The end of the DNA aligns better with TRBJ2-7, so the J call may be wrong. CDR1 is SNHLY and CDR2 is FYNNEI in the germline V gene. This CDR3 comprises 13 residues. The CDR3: CASSERGGGEQYF. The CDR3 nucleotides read TGTGCCAGCAGTGAAAGGGGAGGGGGCGAGCAGTACTTC.